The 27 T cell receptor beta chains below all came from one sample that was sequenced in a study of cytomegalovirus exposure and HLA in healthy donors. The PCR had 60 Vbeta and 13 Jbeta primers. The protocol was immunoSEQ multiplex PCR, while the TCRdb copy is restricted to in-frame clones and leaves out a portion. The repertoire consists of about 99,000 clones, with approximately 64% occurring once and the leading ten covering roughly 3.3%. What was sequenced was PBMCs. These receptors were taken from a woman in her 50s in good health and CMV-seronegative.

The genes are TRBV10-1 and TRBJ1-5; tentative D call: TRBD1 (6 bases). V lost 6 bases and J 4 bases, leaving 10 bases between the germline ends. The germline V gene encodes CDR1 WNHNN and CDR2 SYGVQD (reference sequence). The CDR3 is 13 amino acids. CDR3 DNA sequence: TGCGCCAGCAGCAGGGGTTGGAATCAGCCCCAGCATTTT. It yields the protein CASSRGWNQPQHF.

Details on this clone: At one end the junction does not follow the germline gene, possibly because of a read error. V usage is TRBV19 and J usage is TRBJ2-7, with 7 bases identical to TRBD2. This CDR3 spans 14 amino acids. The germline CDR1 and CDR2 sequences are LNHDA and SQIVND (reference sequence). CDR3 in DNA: TGTACCAGTAGTATCTATGGGGAGGGTTACGAGCAGTACTTC. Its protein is CTSSIYGEGYEQYF.

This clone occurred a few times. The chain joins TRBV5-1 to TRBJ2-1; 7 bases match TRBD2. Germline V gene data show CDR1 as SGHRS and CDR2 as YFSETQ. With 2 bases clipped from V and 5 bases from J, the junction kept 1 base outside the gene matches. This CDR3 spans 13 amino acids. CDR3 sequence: CASSFGGNNEQFF. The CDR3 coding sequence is TGCGCCAGCAGCTTCGGGGGGAACAATGAGCAGTTCTTC.

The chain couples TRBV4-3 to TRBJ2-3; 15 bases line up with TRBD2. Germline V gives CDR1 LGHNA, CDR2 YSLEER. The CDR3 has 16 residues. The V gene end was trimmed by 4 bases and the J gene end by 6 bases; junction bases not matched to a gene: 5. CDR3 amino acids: CASSPGLAGGVDTQYF. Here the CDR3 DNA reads TGCGCCAGCAGCCCGGGACTAGCGGGAGGAGTTGATACGCAGTATTTT.

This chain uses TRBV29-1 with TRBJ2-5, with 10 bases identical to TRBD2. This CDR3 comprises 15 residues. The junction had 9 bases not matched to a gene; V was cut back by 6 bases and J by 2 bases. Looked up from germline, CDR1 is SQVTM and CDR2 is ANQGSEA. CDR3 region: CSVVWGLAPQETQYF. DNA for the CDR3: TGCAGCGTGGTTTGGGGACTAGCGCCTCAAGAGACCCAGTACTTC.

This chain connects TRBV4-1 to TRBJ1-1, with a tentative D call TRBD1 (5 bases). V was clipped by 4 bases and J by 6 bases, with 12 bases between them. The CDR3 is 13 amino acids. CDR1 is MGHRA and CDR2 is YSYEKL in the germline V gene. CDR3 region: CASSPRVMAEAFF. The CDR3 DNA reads TGCGCCAGCAGCCCCAGGGTTATGGCTGAAGCTTTCTTT.

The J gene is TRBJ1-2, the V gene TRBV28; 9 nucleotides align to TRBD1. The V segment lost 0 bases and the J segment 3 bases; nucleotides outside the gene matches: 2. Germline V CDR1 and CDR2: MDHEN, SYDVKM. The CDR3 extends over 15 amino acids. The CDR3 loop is CASSLWTGGDYGYTF. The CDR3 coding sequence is TGTGCCAGCAGTTTATGGACAGGGGGGGACTATGGCTACACCTTC.

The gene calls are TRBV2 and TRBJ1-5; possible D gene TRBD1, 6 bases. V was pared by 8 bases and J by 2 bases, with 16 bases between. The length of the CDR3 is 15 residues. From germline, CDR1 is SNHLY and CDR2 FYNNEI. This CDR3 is CASDVGGLGNQPQHF. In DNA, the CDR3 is TGTGCCAGCGACGTCGGGGGGCTTGGCAATCAGCCCCAGCATTTT. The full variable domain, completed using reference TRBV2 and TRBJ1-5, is EPEVTQTPSHQVTQMGQEVILRCVPISNHLYFYWYRQILGQKVEFLVSFYNNEISEKSEIFDDQFSVERPDGSNFTLKIRSTKLEDSAMYFCASDVGGLGNQPQHFGDGTRLSIL.

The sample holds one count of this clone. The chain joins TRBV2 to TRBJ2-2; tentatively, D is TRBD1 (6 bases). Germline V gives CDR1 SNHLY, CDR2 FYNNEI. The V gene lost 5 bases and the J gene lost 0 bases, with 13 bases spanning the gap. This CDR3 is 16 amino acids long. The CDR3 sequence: CASSSQGPANTGELFF. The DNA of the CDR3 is TGTGCCAGCAGTTCACAGGGACCCGCGAACACCGGGGAGCTGTTTTTT.

The CDR3 DNA is TGTGCCAGCACCCGGGGGGCACGGGGCATTTCTGGGGCGTATGGCTACACCTTC. Translating gives CASTRGARGISGAYGYTF. This chain links TRBV28 with TRBJ1-2; tentative D call: TRBD1 (6 bases). Germline CDR1 is MDHEN and CDR2 is SYDVKM. V dropped 7 bases and J dropped 5 bases, with 29 bases sitting between them. This CDR3 has 18 amino acids.

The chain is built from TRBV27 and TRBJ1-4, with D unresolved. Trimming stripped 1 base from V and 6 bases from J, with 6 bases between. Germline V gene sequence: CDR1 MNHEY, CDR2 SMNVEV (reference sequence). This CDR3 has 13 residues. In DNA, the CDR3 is TGTGCCAGCAGTTTATGGGAGGATGAAAAACTGTTTTTT. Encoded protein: CASSLWEDEKLFF.

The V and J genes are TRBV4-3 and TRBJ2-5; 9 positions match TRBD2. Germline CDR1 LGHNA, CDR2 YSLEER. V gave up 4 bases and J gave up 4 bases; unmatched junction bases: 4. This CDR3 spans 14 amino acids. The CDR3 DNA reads TGCGCCAGCAGCCGGCGGGAGGGGATAGAGACCCAGTACTTC. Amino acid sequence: CASSRREGIETQYF.

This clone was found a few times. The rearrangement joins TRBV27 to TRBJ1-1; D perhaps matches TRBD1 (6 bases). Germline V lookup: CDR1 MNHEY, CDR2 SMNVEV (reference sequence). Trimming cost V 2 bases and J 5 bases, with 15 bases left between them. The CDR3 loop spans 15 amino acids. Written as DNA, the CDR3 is TGTGCCAGCAGTTTAAGTCCTGGGGGCGTTACTGAAGCTTTCTTT. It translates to CASSLSPGGVTEAFF.

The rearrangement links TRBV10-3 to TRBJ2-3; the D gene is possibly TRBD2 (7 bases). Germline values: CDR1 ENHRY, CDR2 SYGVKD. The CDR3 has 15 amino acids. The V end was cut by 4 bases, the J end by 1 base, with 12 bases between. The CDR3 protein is CAISVEGGGTDTQYF. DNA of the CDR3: TGTGCCATCAGTGTTGAGGGGGGGGGCACAGATACGCAGTATTTT.

CDR3 in amino acids: CAISEIWTGDQPQHF. The CDR3 nucleotides are TGTGCCATCAGTGAGATATGGACAGGGGATCAGCCCCAGCATTTT. The V call is TRBV10-3, the J call TRBJ1-5; 9 positions agree with TRBD1. This CDR3 has 15 amino acids. Losses at the gene ends were 2 bases for V and 5 bases for J; bases not matched to a gene: 4. The V gene's germline CDR1 is ENHRY and CDR2 SYGVKD.

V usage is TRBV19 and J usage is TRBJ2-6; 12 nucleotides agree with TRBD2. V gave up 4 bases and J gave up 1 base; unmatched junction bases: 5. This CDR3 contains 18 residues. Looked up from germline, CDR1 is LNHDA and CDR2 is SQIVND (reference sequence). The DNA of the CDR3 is TGTGCCAGTAGTACCGGACTAGCGGGATCTTCTGGGGCCAACGTCCTGACTTTC. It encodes CASSTGLAGSSGANVLTF.

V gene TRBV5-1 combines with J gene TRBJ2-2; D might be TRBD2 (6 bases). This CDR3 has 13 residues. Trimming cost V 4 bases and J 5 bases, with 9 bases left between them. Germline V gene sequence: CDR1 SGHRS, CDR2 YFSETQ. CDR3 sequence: CASSGGTTGELFF. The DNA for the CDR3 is TGCGCCAGCAGCGGGGGGACTACCGGGGAGCTGTTTTTT.

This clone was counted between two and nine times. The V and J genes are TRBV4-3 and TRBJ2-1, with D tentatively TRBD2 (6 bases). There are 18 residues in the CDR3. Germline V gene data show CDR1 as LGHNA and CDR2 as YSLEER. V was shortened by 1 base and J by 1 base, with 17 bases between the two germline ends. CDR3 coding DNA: TGCGCCAGCAGCCAAGGTGGCCCCATGGGGGGTTCCTACAATGAGCAGTTCTTC. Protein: CASSQGGPMGGSYNEQFF.

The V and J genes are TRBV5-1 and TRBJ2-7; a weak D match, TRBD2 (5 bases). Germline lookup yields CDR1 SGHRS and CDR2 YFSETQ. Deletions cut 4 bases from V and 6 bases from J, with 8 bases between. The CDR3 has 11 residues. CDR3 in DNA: TGCGCCAGCAGCAGGGCGGGCGAGCAGTACTTC. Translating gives CASSRAGEQYF.

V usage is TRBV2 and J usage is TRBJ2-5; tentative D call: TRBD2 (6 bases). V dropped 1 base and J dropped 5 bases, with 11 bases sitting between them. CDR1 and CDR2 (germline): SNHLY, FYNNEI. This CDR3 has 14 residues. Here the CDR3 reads CASSEGGLGETQYF. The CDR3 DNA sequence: TGTGCCAGCAGTGAAGGGGGACTGGGGGAGACCCAGTACTTC.

DNA of the CDR3: TGCGCCAGCAGCCAAGGGGTTAGCGGGGGTGATTACAATGAGCAGTTCTTC. Its translation is CASSQGVSGGDYNEQFF. The rearrangement uses TRBV4-1 and TRBJ2-1, with 9 bases lining up with TRBD2. Germline V CDR1 and CDR2: MGHRA, YSYEKL. V was pared by 1 base and J by 4 bases, with 8 bases of the junction left unmatched. The CDR3 loop spans 17 amino acids.

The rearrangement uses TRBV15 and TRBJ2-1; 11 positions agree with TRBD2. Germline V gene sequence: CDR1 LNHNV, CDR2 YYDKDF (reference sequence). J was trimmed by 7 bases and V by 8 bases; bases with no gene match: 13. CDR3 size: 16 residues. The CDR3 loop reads CATETKTSGIGNEQFF. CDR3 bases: TGTGCCACCGAGACCAAGACTAGCGGGATCGGTAATGAGCAGTTCTTC.

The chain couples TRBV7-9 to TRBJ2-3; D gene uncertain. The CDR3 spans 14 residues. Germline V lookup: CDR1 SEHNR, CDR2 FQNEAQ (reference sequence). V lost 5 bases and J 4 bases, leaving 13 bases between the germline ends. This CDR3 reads CASSTEANPDTQYF. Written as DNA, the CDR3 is TGTGCCAGCAGCACCGAAGCGAACCCAGATACGCAGTATTTT. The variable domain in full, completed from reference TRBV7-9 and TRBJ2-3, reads DTGVSQNPRHKITKRGQNVTFRCDPISEHNRLYWYRQTLGQGPEFLTYFQNEAQLEKSRLLSDRFSAERPKGSFSTLEIQRTEQGDSAMYLCASSTEANPDTQYFGPGTRLTVL.

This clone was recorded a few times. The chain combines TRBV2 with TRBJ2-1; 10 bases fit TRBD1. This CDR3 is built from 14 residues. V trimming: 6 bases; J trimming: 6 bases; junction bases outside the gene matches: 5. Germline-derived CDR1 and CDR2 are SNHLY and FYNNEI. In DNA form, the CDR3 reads TGTGCCAGCAGCCCGGGGACAGGGGTCAATGAGCAGTTCTTC. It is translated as CASSPGTGVNEQFF.

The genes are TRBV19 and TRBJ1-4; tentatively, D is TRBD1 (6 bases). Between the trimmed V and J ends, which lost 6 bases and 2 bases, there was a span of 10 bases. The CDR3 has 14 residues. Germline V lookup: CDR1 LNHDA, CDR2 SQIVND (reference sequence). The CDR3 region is CASSAGVTNEKLFF. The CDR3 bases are TGTGCCAGTAGCGCAGGGGTTACTAATGAAAAACTGTTTTTT.

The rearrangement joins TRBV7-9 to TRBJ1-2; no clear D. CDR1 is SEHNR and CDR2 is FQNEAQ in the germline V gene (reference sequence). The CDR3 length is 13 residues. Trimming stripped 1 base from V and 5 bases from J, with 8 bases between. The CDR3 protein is CASSLVGSYGYTF. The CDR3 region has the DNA TGTGCCAGCAGCTTAGTCGGTTCTTATGGCTACACCTTC. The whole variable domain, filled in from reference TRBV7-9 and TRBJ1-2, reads DTGVSQNPRHKITKRGQNVTFRCDPISEHNRLYWYRQTLGQGPEFLTYFQNEAQLEKSRLLSDRFSAERPKGSFSTLEIQRTEQGDSAMYLCASSLVGSYGYTFGSGTRLTVV.

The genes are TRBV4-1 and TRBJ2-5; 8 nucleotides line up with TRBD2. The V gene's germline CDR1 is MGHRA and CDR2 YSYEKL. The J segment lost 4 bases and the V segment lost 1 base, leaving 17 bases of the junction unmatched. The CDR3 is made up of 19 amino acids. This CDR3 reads CASSQVGSGRGVGGETQYF. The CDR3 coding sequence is TGCGCCAGCAGCCAAGTGGGCAGCGGGAGAGGGGTTGGCGGAGAGACCCAGTACTTC.